The rows below give T cell receptor beta chains drawn from one sample of a study of identical twins. TCRdb ran MiXCR on the 5' RACE reads and lists one entry per CDR3 protein. The sample includes some 900,000 distinct CDR3 sequences, about 12% of them seen just once. These same data were also listed under a study on yellow fever vaccine responses in identical twins.

Source material: PBMCs. The receptors come from a woman under 30 in good health. The CDR3 runs from the conserved cysteine through the conserved F or W. The D gene is left open where the match is weak. Clone size is given for some rows only: seen once, a few or many times, or a class if the clone is expanded.

j_gene	d_gene	abundance	v_gene	CDR3nt	CDR3aa
TRBJ2-7	TRBD2	.	TRBV12-3/TRBV12-4	TGTGCCAGCAGTCCTTTAGCGGGGAAGAGCTCCTACGAGCAGTACTTC	CASSPLAGKSSYEQYF
TRBJ1-1	.	many	TRBV3-1	TGTGCCAGCAGCCAAGTTCAGGCGTCGAACACTGAAGCTTTCTTT	CASSQVQASNTEAFF
TRBJ1-5	.	few	TRBV25-1	TGTGCCAGCAGTGATTCCCGTCGAGGGTATAGCAATCAGCCCCAGCATTTT	CASSDSRRGYSNQPQHF
TRBJ2-3	.	many	TRBV12-3/TRBV12-4	TGTGCCAGCAGTTTAAGGGACACAGATACGCAGTATTTT	CASSLRDTDTQYF
TRBJ2-5	.	.	TRBV20-1	TGCAGTGCTCCCCCGAGGGACCAAGAGACCCAGTACTTC	CSAPPRDQETQYF
TRBJ2-2	.	.	TRBV3-1	TGTGCCAGCAGCTTCCAGTTCGCGAACACCGGGGAGCTGTTTTTT	CASSFQFANTGELFF
TRBJ2-3	.	few	TRBV11-2	TGTGCCAGCAGCCCAGCAGGTACGCAGTATTTT	CASSPAGTQYF
TRBJ2-3	.	many	TRBV20-1	TGCAGTGCTAGAGTGGTTACGCAGTATTTT	CSARVVTQYF
TRBJ2-5	TRBD2	.	TRBV5-1	TGCGCCAGCAGACCCGGACTAGCGGGGGTTGAGACCCAGTACTTC	CASRPGLAGVETQYF
TRBJ2-1	TRBD2	.	TRBV20-1	TGCAGTGCTAGAGATGCCCACGGACTAGCTTCCAATGAGCAGTTCTTC	CSARDAHGLASNEQFF
TRBJ1-5	.	few	TRBV7-9	TGTGCCAGCAGCTTAGGTGGTTTAGGGCAGCAGCCCCAGCATTTT	CASSLGGLGQQPQHF
TRBJ2-1	.	once	TRBV7-9	TGTGCCAGCAGCTCACTAAAACCAGATGAGCAGTTCTTC	CASSSLKPDEQFF
TRBJ2-7	.	few	TRBV19	TGTGCCAGTAGTGAAGGCGGCACAACCTACGAGCAGTACTTC	CASSEGGTTYEQYF
TRBJ2-1	TRBD2	few	TRBV29-1	TGCAGCTTAAGTACTAGCGGGGGGAGCTCCTACAATGAGCAGTTCTTC	CSLSTSGGSSYNEQFF
TRBJ2-7	TRBD1	.	TRBV6-2/TRBV6-3	TGTGCCAGCAGTGCCAGGGGGCTGAACTACGAGCAGTACTTC	CASSARGLNYEQYF
TRBJ1-1	.	few	TRBV7-8	TGTGCCAGCAGCTTAACGGAGCAATTCGCTGAAGCTTTCTTT	CASSLTEQFAEAFF
TRBJ1-1	.	.	TRBV5-6	TGTGCCAGCAGCTTGTGGTCAAACTGGGACACTGAAGCTTTCTTT	CASSLWSNWDTEAFF
TRBJ2-7	TRBD1	few	TRBV28	TGTGCCAGCAGTCTCTGGACAGGGGGACTTTCCTACGAGCAGTACTTC	CASSLWTGGLSYEQYF
TRBJ2-5	.	.	TRBV12-3/TRBV12-4	TGTGCCAGCTCCGGCGAATTCCAAGAGACCCAGTACTTC	CASSGEFQETQYF
TRBJ2-7	TRBD2	.	TRBV4-1	TGCGCCAGCAGCCCCAGCAGCGGGAGTCGCACCTACGAGCAGTACTTC	CASSPSSGSRTYEQYF